This T cell receptor beta chain derives from a study of blood T cell repertoires in COVID-19. Overall study: In each case, the material was cDNA or gDNA derived from T cells, B-cell-depleted T cells, or PBMCs.

Germline CDR1 is MNHNY and CDR2 is SVGAGI (reference sequence). J was trimmed by 6 bases and V by 2 bases; bases with no gene match: 6. The CDR3 consists of 15 residues. Libraries were prepared by immunoSEQ multiplex PCR; TCRdb keeps only in-frame clonotypes and omits some of them. Found here are some 120,000 clones, around 80% of them singletons; the top ten hold approximately 3.9%. Source material: peripheral blood. This TCR came from a woman aged 45-59 years with acute or convalescent COVID-19. The genes are TRBV6-6 and TRBJ2-1, with 8 bases fitting TRBD2. CDR3 coding DNA: TGTGCCAGCAGTTACCGGCGGGGGGCGGTCAATGAGCAGTTCTTC. Its protein product is CASSYRRGAVNEQFF.